The sequence of this T cell receptor (beta chain) was determined in a study of identical twins. In TCRdb, the 5' RACE reads were re-called with MiXCR into one record per CDR3 protein. This sample has over 500,000 distinct CDR3 sequences, with 20% to 25% found just once. Healthy Caucasians provided all donations. This clonotype has a handful of counts. These records were also assigned to another study, of T cells expressing NK-cell markers. That investigation notes: In a handful of donors, dominant clonotypes made up roughly 28.3-65% of CD3+CD56-NKG2C+ cells.

This receptor was obtained from a woman under 30 in good health. Sequencing input: CD4+ T cells sorted from blood.

CDR3 in amino acids: CSATTGGASLDTQYF. CDR3 DNA sequence: TGCAGTGCTACGACCGGGGGGGCCTCTCTAGATACGCAGTATTTT. This chain joins TRBV20-1 and TRBJ2-3; 8 bases are a match to TRBD2. This CDR3 region has 15 residues. With 4 bases clipped from V and 5 bases from J, the junction kept 11 bases outside the gene matches. Germline-derived CDR1 and CDR2 are DFQATT and SNEGSKA (reference sequence).